This T cell receptor (beta chain) was sequenced in a study of CD4 T cells in lung cancer (dated by TCRdb to the late 2010s). In the study overall: To find responses to candidate mutation-encoded neoepitopes, the study screened blood T cells from NSCLC patients and isolated neoantigen-specific CD4+ T-cell clones and TCRs. Aged 60 to 69 when blood was donated, the resected patients, most of whom were former smokers, had either lung adenocarcinoma or squamous cell carcinoma. Before blood donation, patients had received treatments including platinum chemotherapy, and some received nivolumab or pembrolizumab. The frequency of neoantigen-specific clonotypes in tumor resections, non-adjacent lung and cultured T-cell products was followed using TCRB deep sequencing.

Broad study findings and their caveats: Rather than memory responses to the cancer, some blood-derived responses might reflect cross-reactivity or in vitro priming of naive T cells. Nonspecific IFNgamma producers of unknown purity were included among IFNgamma-sorted cells, so expanded lines were found to range from monoclonal to oligoclonal.

The library was made by the immunoSEQ multiplex PCR assay. DNA was isolated using Qiagen DNeasy or QIAamp micro DNA kits, and TCRB was sequenced using the Adaptive Biotechnology human TCRB sequencing kit. An Illumina MiSeq was used to sequence the TCRB libraries. The study's processing was this. TCRB sequence data were analyzed with the kit provider's software, and tumor enrichment of clonotype templates was tested with Fisher's exact test. Sourced from immuneACCESS, this table was stored by TCRdb with only in-frame sequences that have V and J called. A share of the clones is absent; for the studies checked, an unresolved V gene accounts for under half, and the remainder has no known explanation. From that table come the V and J calls and clone size; the DNA was used to work out D and trimming. The sample table includes fewer than 55 clones. Cut back by 3 bases and 6 bases, the V and J ends lie 9 bases apart. Including cysteine and phenylalanine, the CDR3 has 13 amino acids. CDR3 DNA only is kept here, 39 bases in frame from base 1. From a lookup of the germline V gene, CDR1 and CDR2 are SGHTA and FQGNSA.

PBMCs were stimulated for approximately 13 days with mutant 27-mer peptides together with IL21, IL7, IL15 and IL2, and were then restimulated with autologous B cells pulsed with peptide. Live IFNgamma-secreting T cells were sorted by cytokine capture on a FACS Aria2 after restimulation with peptide-pulsed B cells. At limiting dilution of around 3 or 10 cells per well, the sorted cells were expanded for about 14 to 22 days with irradiated allogeneic PBMCs, phytohemagglutinin and IL2. The patients provided peripheral blood samples or leukapheresis products. To screen the expanded lines for antigen specificity, an IFNgamma ELISA was run against autologous B cells pulsed with mutant peptides. To note about this clone: Its antigen is currently not known. Base qualities are not at hand, and no much larger clone is one base apart.

Sequencing used a CD4+ T cell line or clone grown in culture. The chain links TRBV7-2 with TRBJ2-1; no D segment can be confidently identified. This clonotype was obtained from a human donor with non-small cell lung cancer. Some clones in this sample may be carry-over from other donors' samples. The CDR3 loop reads CASSLWGGNEQFF. The nucleotides are TGTGCCAGCAGCTTGTGGGGTGGCAATGAGCAGTTCTTC. The full variable domain, with segments outside the CDR3 supplied by the reference TRBV7-2 and TRBJ2-1 proteins, appears as GAGVSQSPSNKVTEKGKDVELRCDPISGHTALYWYRQSLGQGLEFLIYFQGNSAPDKSGLPSDRFSAERTGGSVSTLTIQRTQQEDSAVYLCASSLWGGNEQFFGPGTRLTVL.